This record looks at one T cell receptor beta chain sequence and its context. What antigen it recognizes has not been identified. Within one base of it there is no much larger clone, and no base qualities were kept. The collaborating institutions used their own protocols to collect whole blood in K2EDTA tubes. Collaborator samples were shipped for TCRbeta analysis as frozen whole blood, isolated PBMCs, or DNA extracted from either sample type. Taken from the germline V gene, the CDR1 and CDR2 loops are SGHRS and YFSETQ. Trimming takes 2 bases off V and 0 bases off J; junction bases not matched to a gene: 3. Including the terminal cysteine and phenylalanine, the CDR3 comprises 16 residues. Kept here is only the CDR3 DNA, which spans 48 bases and is read in frame from base 1. TCRbeta CDR3 regions were amplified from genomic DNA using the immunoSEQ Assay, a bias-controlled multiplex PCR. Regarding the original processing steps: Within the assay, amplification of reference gene primers was used to estimate how many nucleated cells each sample contained. Sequence reads were collapsed and filtered to measure the absolute abundance of every unique TCRbeta CDR3 rearrangement. For each sample, productive Simpson clonality was calculated by taking the square root of Simpson's diversity index across productive rearrangements. The table comes from immuneACCESS by way of TCRdb, which keeps in-frame sequences with V and J called. Part of the clones is missing from these tables; in studies checked, under half for an unresolved V gene and the rest for unknown reasons. V and J calls and clone size are given by that table; D and trimming were obtained from the DNA. The table for this sample lists over 200,000 clones; about 68% of them were counted only once. The ten largest account for over 3% of the sample.

The data were obtained in a study of blood T cell repertoires in COVID-19 (dated by TCRdb to about 2020). As for the study more broadly: Samples from collaborators originated in the United States, Italy and Spain and spanned both the acute and convalescent phases of COVID-19. The material from the prospective study consisted of cDNA or gDNA derived from T cells, B-cell-depleted T cells, or PBMCs. Subjects who had been exposed to COVID-19, were actively infected with it, or had recovered from it provided the deeply sampled blood TCRbeta repertoires that made up the dataset. The repertoires were released in a freely available public database intended as a resource for research on the immune response to SARS-CoV-2. The samples were drawn from two sources: the first 160 participants of the ongoing ImmuneRACE study, and fewer than 1,500 subjects contributed by 6 global collaborators. Sample metadata almost always included a de-identified subject ID, COVID-19 status, age in years and sex. HLA class I and class II types, where available, came from metadata supplied by the sample provider rather than from assay-based typing. General conclusions and limits of the study: The quantity of clinical and demographic metadata differed by source and by participant and was supplied without curation.

This sequence originates from a woman at least 80 years old with acute or convalescent COVID-19. The sample taken for sequencing was peripheral blood. The sequence links TRBV5-1 to TRBJ1-3, with 9 bases aligning to TRBD1. The CDR3 reads CASSLTGGISGNTIYF. In nucleotides, the sequence is TGCGCCAGCAGCTTAACAGGGGGCATCTCTGGAAACACCATATATTTT.